This TCR beta chain stems from a study of CD8 T cells in ankylosing spondylitis. Regarding the study as a whole: The study identified a TCR beta motif of seven or eight highly homologous variants that appeared characteristic of ankylosing spondylitis blood. Past studies reported some motif variants in reactive arthritis synovial fluid and blood. In ankylosing spondylitis patients, matched synovial fluid reportedly showed significant enrichment of disease-linked clones.

The V end lost 5 bases, the J end lost 0 bases, and 11 bases lay between the germline ends. Germline assignment: CDR1 DFQATT and CDR2 SNEGSKA (reference sequence). CDR3 size: 14 residues. Worth noting for this clonotype: The target antigen is unknown.

Quantitative barcoded 5'-RACE was used to prepare TCR beta libraries. MiXCR, applied by TCRdb to the 5' RACE reads, yields one record per CDR3 protein. This sample carries 350,000 to 400,000 distinct CDR3 sequences, 20% to 25% of them seen once, and the ten largest clones take around 13%. The chain recombines TRBV20-1 with TRBJ2-1; possibly TRBD2 for D (5 bases). The origin of this receptor is a male donor with ankylosing spondylitis or in good health (not recorded which). The sample comprised blood, either unsorted or a sorted T cell fraction (not recorded which). CDR3 amino acids: CSAFLASSYNEQFF. The CDR3, as DNA: TGCAGTGCTTTTCTAGCTAGCTCCTACAATGAGCAGTTCTTC.